The next 24 T cell receptor beta chains were all read from a single sample in a study of blood T cell repertoires in COVID-19. Profiling relied on immunoSEQ multiplex PCR, and the TCRdb table lists in-frame clones only, not all of them. The sample has 250,000 to 350,000 clones, about nine tenths seen once. The specimen sequenced was peripheral blood. All receptors come from a woman between 35 and 50 years old who had recovered from COVID-19.

The rearrangement uses TRBV5-8 and TRBJ1-2, with 9 bases identical to TRBD1. The germline V gene has CDR1 SGHTS and CDR2 YDEGEE. CDR3 length: 16 residues. The J segment lost 5 bases and the V segment lost 0 bases, leaving 8 bases of the junction unmatched. The CDR3 nucleotides are TGTGCCAGCAGCTTGGTAGAACAGGGGGCTCGTTATGGCTACACCTTC. Translated, it gives CASSLVEQGARYGYTF.

The chain uses TRBV5-1 and TRBJ1-1; 8 positions agree with TRBD1. Germline CDR1 is SGHRS and CDR2 is YFSETQ. J was trimmed by 1 base and V by 4 bases; bases with no gene match: 6. The CDR3 loop spans 15 amino acids. The CDR3 sequence: CASSVTTGANTEAFF. The CDR3 DNA sequence: TGCGCCAGCAGCGTCACGACAGGGGCGAACACTGAAGCTTTCTTT.

The J gene is TRBJ2-7, the V gene TRBV18, with 8 bases that match TRBD1. V trimming: 0 bases; J trimming: 6 bases; junction bases outside the gene matches: 7. This CDR3 spans 15 amino acids. Germline loops: CDR1 KGHSH, CDR2 LQKENI. Here the CDR3 reads CASSPPPRTGTEQYF. The CDR3 nucleotides are TGTGCCAGCTCACCACCTCCGCGGACAGGGACCGAGCAGTACTTC.

CDR3 coding DNA: TGTGCCAGTAGTATAGCGTGGGGGCAGCGTGGAAACACCATATATTTT. It yields the protein CASSIAWGQRGNTIYF. The chain uses TRBV19 and TRBJ1-3; perhaps TRBD1 as D (6 bases). V lost 1 base and J lost 3, with 13 bases in between. CDR3 size: 16 residues. Per germline, CDR1 LNHDA and CDR2 SQIVND (reference sequence).

V and J are TRBV29-1 and TRBJ2-3, with 11 bases matching TRBD1. The CDR3 spans 13 residues. Per the germline V gene, CDR1 is SQVTM and CDR2 is ANQGSEA. The trim removed 6 bases at V and 3 bases at J, leaving 2 bases unmatched. The CDR3 nucleotides are TGCAGCGTCGGGACAGGGGGTACAGATACGCAGTATTTT. Encoded protein: CSVGTGGTDTQYF.

The J gene is TRBJ2-7, the V gene TRBV7-9; 15 positions match TRBD2. This CDR3 spans 17 amino acids. The germline gives CDR1 SEHNR, CDR2 FQNEAQ (reference sequence). Trimming cost V 5 bases and J 0 bases; bases outside gene matches: 5. The DNA of the CDR3 is TGTGCCAGCAGCGCGGGACTAGCGGGAGGTATCTCCTACGAGCAGTACTTC. Translation: CASSAGLAGGISYEQYF.

The rearrangement links TRBV6-5 to TRBJ2-1, with 8 bases lining up with TRBD2. Germline V gene sequence: CDR1 MNHEY, CDR2 SVGAGI. V was pared by 5 bases and J by 6 bases, with 3 bases of the junction left unmatched. CDR3 size: 13 residues. CDR3 bases: TGTGCCAGCAGTCCAGCGGGAGCCAATGAGCAGTTCTTC. Translation: CASSPAGANEQFF.

The CDR3 spells CASSRTGGEEQYF. The DNA of the CDR3 is TGCGCCAGCAGTCGGACAGGGGGCGAGGAGCAGTACTTC. The rearrangement joins TRBV5-1 to TRBJ2-7, with 11 bases aligning to TRBD1. CDR1 is SGHRS and CDR2 is YFSETQ in the germline V gene. V trimming: 5 bases; J trimming: 7 bases; junction bases outside the gene matches: 5. This CDR3 is built from 13 residues. The complete variable domain, with remaining parts taken from reference TRBV5-1 and TRBJ2-7, reads KAGVTQTPRYLIKTRGQQVTLSCSPISGHRSVSWYQQTPGQGLQFLFEYFSETQRNKGNFPGRFSGRQFSNSRSEMNVSTLELGDSALYLCASSRTGGEEQYFGPGTRLTVT.

This chain joins TRBV28 and TRBJ2-1; weak D call: TRBD1 (5 bases). Germline V gene lookup returns CDR1 MDHEN and CDR2 SYDVKM. CDR3 length: 13 residues. Deletions cut 5 bases from V and 8 bases from J, with 13 bases between. The CDR3 DNA sequence: TGTGCCAGCAGTGTCACGCAGGGCTATGAGCAGTTCTTC. Translating gives CASSVTQGYEQFF.

The genes are TRBV5-1 and TRBJ2-1, with TRBD2 identical over 13 bases. The J segment lost 4 bases and the V segment lost 4 bases, leaving 20 bases of the junction unmatched. The CDR3 runs 21 residues. Germline V lookup: CDR1 SGHRS, CDR2 YFSETQ. DNA for the CDR3: TGCGCCAGCAGCCCGGGGGACAGGCCGGGACTAGCGGGAAAGGGGTACAATGAGCAGTTCTTC. This codes for CASSPGDRPGLAGKGYNEQFF.

J is TRBJ2-7 and V is TRBV10-2; no reliable D call. V dropped 2 bases and J dropped 4 bases, with 9 bases sitting between them. Germline lookup yields CDR1 WSHSY and CDR2 SAAADI. The CDR3 covers 13 residues. Written as DNA, the CDR3 is TGCGCCAGCAGTGAGAAACAGACGTACGAGCAGTACTTC. Encoded protein: CASSEKQTYEQYF.

CDR3 protein: CASSAGTEIYSPLHF. The CDR3 nucleotides are TGTGCCAGCAGCGCGGGGACAGAAATATATTCACCCCTCCACTTT. The chain uses TRBV7-6 and TRBJ1-6; TRBD1 agrees at 7 bases. The germline CDR1 and CDR2 sequences are SGHVS and FNYEAQ. The CDR3 spans 15 residues. V was clipped by 5 bases and J by 8 bases; unmatched bases: 9.

The V call is TRBV2, the J call TRBJ1-5; D is possibly TRBD1 (5 bases). The V end was cut by 2 bases, the J end by 5 bases, with 10 bases between. The CDR3 length is 14 residues. Germline V lookup: CDR1 SNHLY, CDR2 FYNNEI. The CDR3 region is CASSETGVYQPQHF. In DNA form, the CDR3 reads TGTGCCAGCAGTGAAACGGGGGTATATCAGCCCCAGCATTTT.

The chain carries TRBV28 and TRBJ1-5; 7 bases match TRBD1. With 7 bases clipped from V and 6 bases from J, the junction kept 9 bases outside the gene matches. This CDR3 spans 14 amino acids. In germline, CDR1 is MDHEN, CDR2 SYDVKM. CDR3: CASTVGPGGQPQHF. Here the CDR3 DNA reads TGTGCCAGCACCGTGGGGCCAGGGGGTCAGCCCCAGCATTTT.

This clone was seen a few times. The chain joins TRBV18 to TRBJ2-7, with TRBD1 identical over 7 bases. CDR1 is KGHSH, CDR2 LQKENI, per germline. This CDR3 region has 14 residues. J lost 2 bases, V lost 5 bases, and 6 bases had no gene match. CDR3: CASSARQGTYEQYF. The CDR3, as DNA: TGTGCCAGCTCAGCACGACAGGGCACCTACGAGCAGTACTTC.

Only a few counts were recorded for this clone. Within the sample, other DNA sequences also encode this same CDR3. This sequence joins TRBV3-1 (or the pseudogene TRBV3-2) and TRBJ1-1; a weak D match, TRBD1 (6 bases). Trimming cost V 0 bases and J 5 bases, with 7 bases left between them. CDR1 is LGHDT, CDR2 YNNKEL, per germline (reference sequence). CDR3 size: 13 residues. The CDR3 DNA follows: TGTGCCAGCAGCCAAGACAGGGGAACTGAAGCTTTCTTT. It yields the protein CASSQDRGTEAFF.

In this sample, this clone turned up once. One junction end does not reproduce the germline sequence, and a read error may be involved. The V call is TRBV7-2, the J call TRBJ2-6; possible D gene TRBD1, 7 bases. Germline-derived CDR1 and CDR2 are SGHTA and FQGNSA. The CDR3 loop spans 12 amino acids. The CDR3 sequence is CASSSTRDREAF. CDR3 nucleotide sequence: TGTGCCAGCAGCTCCACAAGAGACAGGGAGGCTTTC.

The chain carries TRBV2 and TRBJ1-4, with D possibly being TRBD1 (5 bases). The V and J ends lost 2 bases and 7 bases respectively, with 14 bases between them. There are 15 residues in the CDR3. The germline CDR1 and CDR2 sequences are SNHLY and FYNNEI. The CDR3 coding sequence is TGTGCCAGCAGTGAAATGGGGCCTTCAAGTGAAAAACTGTTTTTT. This sequence encodes CASSEMGPSSEKLFF.

The chain links TRBV5-1 to TRBJ2-2, with 10 bases aligning to TRBD2. The CDR3 totals 16 residues. CDR1 and CDR2 from the germline V gene are SGHRS and YFSETQ. The junction had 2 bases not matched to a gene; V was cut back by 0 bases and J by 3 bases. The CDR3 sequence: CASSLGLAGDTGELFF. The CDR3 DNA reads TGCGCCAGCAGCTTGGGGCTAGCGGGAGACACCGGGGAGCTGTTTTTT.

The V call is TRBV5-5, the J call TRBJ1-6; 8 nucleotides match TRBD1. CDR3 length equals 16 residues. V gave up 1 base and J gave up 5 bases; unmatched junction bases: 5. The V gene's germline CDR1 is SGHKS and CDR2 YYEKEE (reference sequence). The DNA for the CDR3 is TGTGCCAGCAGCTTGCCAGGGGGCTTGGATAATTCACCCCTCCACTTT. Amino acid sequence: CASSLPGGLDNSPLHF.

V and J are TRBV24-1 and TRBJ2-7; TRBD1 might be the D (6 bases). The CDR3 length is 14 residues. The V gene lost 4 bases and the J gene lost 7 bases, with 16 bases spanning the gap. In germline, CDR1 is KGHDR, CDR2 SFDVKD. CDR3 bases: TGTGCCACCAGTGAGAACAGGGACATCGGGGAGCAGTACTTC. Its protein product is CATSENRDIGEQYF.

The genes are TRBV7-7 and TRBJ2-5, with 14 bases that match TRBD2. Germline CDR1 and CDR2: SSHAT and FNYEAQ (reference sequence). The CDR3 sequence is 16 residues long. V was pared by 5 bases and J by 5 bases, with 7 bases of the junction left unmatched. CDR3 nucleotides: TGTGCCAGCAGCCTAGGGACTAGCGGGAGTAAGGAGACCCAGTACTTC. Residues: CASSLGTSGSKETQYF.

The V and J genes are TRBV5-1 and TRBJ2-1, with a tentative D call TRBD1 (7 bases). Germline values: CDR1 SGHRS, CDR2 YFSETQ. This CDR3 is 20 amino acids long. V was shortened by 3 bases and J by 0 bases, with 25 bases between the two germline ends. The DNA for the CDR3 is TGCGCCAGCAGCTCCTCGACAGGGCGAACTAGCAGGAGCTCCTACAATGAGCAGTTCTTC. It yields the protein CASSSSTGRTSRSSYNEQFF.

This chain connects TRBV20-1 to TRBJ2-1; 7 bases fit TRBD2. With V trimmed by 3 bases and J by 4 bases, 9 bases remained unmatched. The CDR3 length is 15 residues. CDR1 and CDR2 from the germline V gene are DFQATT and SNEGSKA (reference sequence). The DNA of the CDR3 is TGCAGTGCTAGTTTGCGGCCGGGGGGATACAATGAGCAGTTCTTC. This gives the protein CSASLRPGGYNEQFF.